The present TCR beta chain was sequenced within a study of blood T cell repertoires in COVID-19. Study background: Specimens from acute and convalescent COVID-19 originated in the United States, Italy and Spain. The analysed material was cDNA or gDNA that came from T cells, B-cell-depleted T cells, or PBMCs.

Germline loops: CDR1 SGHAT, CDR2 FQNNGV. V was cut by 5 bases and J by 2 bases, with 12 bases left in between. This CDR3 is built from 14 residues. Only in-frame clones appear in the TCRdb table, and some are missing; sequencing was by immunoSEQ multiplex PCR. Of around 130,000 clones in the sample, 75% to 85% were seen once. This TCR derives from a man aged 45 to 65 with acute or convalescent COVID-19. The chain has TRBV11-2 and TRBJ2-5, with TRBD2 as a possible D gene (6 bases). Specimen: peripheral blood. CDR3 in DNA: TGTGCCAGCAGCGTTCGTCGGGGGCAAGAGACCCAGTACTTC. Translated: CASSVRRGQETQYF.